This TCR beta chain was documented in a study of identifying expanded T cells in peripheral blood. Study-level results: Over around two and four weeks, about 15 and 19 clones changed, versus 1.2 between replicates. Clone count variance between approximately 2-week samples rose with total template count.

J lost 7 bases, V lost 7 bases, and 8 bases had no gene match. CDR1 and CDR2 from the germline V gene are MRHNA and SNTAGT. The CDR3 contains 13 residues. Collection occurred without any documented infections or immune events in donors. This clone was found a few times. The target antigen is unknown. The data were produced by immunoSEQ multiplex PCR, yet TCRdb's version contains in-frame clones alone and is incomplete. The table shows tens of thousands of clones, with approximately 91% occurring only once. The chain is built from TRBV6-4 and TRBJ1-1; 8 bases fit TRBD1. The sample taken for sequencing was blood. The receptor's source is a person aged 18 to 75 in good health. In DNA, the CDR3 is TGTGCCAGCAAAAATACCGGGACAGGTGAAGCTTTCTTT. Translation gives CASKNTGTGEAFF.